This passage covers 21 T cell receptor beta chains from one sample sequenced in a study of T cells after posttransplantation cyclophosphamide. Busulfan-fludarabine conditioning, marrow transplant, and cyclophosphamide on days +3 and +4 were administered. Libraries were prepared by immunoSEQ multiplex PCR; TCRdb keeps only in-frame clonotypes and omits some of them. The sample contains roughly 2,900 clones, none of them singletons. This material consisted of PBMCs, taken 30 days after allogeneic stem cell transplant with posttransplant cyclophosphamide. The receptors here all came from a female patient in her 60s who received an allogeneic stem cell transplant from an unrelated donor, was CMV-positive, and had acute GVHD only. Some T cells may arise from the graft donor.

Many counts were recorded for this clone. V is TRBV12-3 or TRBV12-4 and J is TRBJ2-5; 9 nucleotides align to TRBD2. J gave up 4 bases and V 1 base, and 7 bases lay outside the gene matches. There are 16 residues in the CDR3. The DNA of the CDR3 is TGTGCCAGCAGTTTAGGATCAGCGGGGGGAGGAGAGACCCAGTACTTC. Its translation: CASSLGSAGGGETQYF.

A few counts support this clone. The chain combines TRBV5-1 with TRBJ2-3, with 13 bases that match TRBD2. From germline, CDR1 is SGHRS and CDR2 YFSETQ. J was trimmed by 2 bases and V by 4 bases; bases with no gene match: 7. The CDR3 covers 17 residues. The CDR3 sequence: CASSPGTSGDPTDTQYF. The DNA for the CDR3 is TGCGCCAGCAGCCCTGGGACTAGCGGGGATCCCACAGATACGCAGTATTTT.

This clone has ten or more counts. Other nucleotide sequences in the sample specify the same CDR3. The chain couples TRBV5-6 to TRBJ1-1; D unresolved. There are 13 residues in the CDR3. V was cut by 2 bases and J by 1 base, with 6 bases left in between. Germline assignment: CDR1 SGHDT and CDR2 YYEEEE. CDR3 nucleotide sequence: TGTGCCAGCAGCTTAGGCACGAACACTGAAGCTTTCTTT. Translation gives CASSLGTNTEAFF.

In this sample, this clone turned up many times. The rearrangement joins TRBV7-6 to TRBJ1-1, with D tentatively TRBD1 (6 bases). The CDR3 consists of 15 residues. Germline CDR1 reads SGHVS; CDR2 reads FNYEAQ. V lost 4 bases and J lost 2, with 14 bases in between. This CDR3 is CASSSLVDRNTEAFF. The DNA for the CDR3 is TGTGCCAGCAGCTCATTAGTGGACAGAAACACTGAAGCTTTCTTT.

This clone has ten or more counts. The chain uses TRBV7-8 and TRBJ2-7; the D gene is possibly TRBD2 (7 bases). The CDR3 runs to 14 residues. Germline V gene lookup returns CDR1 SGHVS and CDR2 FQNEAQ. V lost 4 bases to trimming and J lost 6 bases, with 16 bases between them. The CDR3 reads CASSSRGGKIEQYF. The CDR3 region has the DNA TGTGCCAGCAGCTCTAGGGGGGGCAAGATCGAGCAGTACTTC.

This clone was found many times. DNA for the CDR3: TGTGCCAGCAGTTCCCGGCTAGCGGGTTCCCCCGAGCAGTACTTC. Its translation is CASSSRLAGSPEQYF. J is TRBJ2-7 and V is TRBV27; TRBD2 aligns across 8 bases. The germline V gene has CDR1 MNHEY and CDR2 SMNVEV (reference sequence). V lost 4 bases and J lost 6; bases outside the gene matches: 11. The CDR3 contains 15 residues.

This clone was observed at least ten times. This chain links TRBV2 with TRBJ2-1, with TRBD2 matching over 11 bases. CDR1 and CDR2 from the germline V gene are SNHLY and FYNNEI. The CDR3 consists of 16 residues. The J segment lost 5 bases and the V segment lost 5 bases, leaving 8 bases of the junction unmatched. CDR3 loop: CASSRLGLAGNNEQFF. The CDR3 nucleotides are TGTGCCAGCAGTCGCCTCGGACTAGCGGGTAACAATGAGCAGTTCTTC. The full variable domain, rest sourced from reference TRBV2 and TRBJ2-1, is EPEVTQTPSHQVTQMGQEVILRCVPISNHLYFYWYRQILGQKVEFLVSFYNNEISEKSEIFDDQFSVERPDGSNFTLKIRSTKLEDSAMYFCASSRLGLAGNNEQFFGPGTRLTVL.

This clone was seen repeatedly, ten times or more. The J gene is TRBJ1-1, the V gene TRBV5-8; 8 bases are shared with TRBD1. Per the germline V gene, CDR1 is SGHTS and CDR2 is YDEGEE. This CDR3 is 15 amino acids long. V shed 4 bases and J 5 bases; nucleotides not matched to a gene: 10. The CDR3, as DNA: TGTGCCAGCAGCGATCCCCGGACAGGGCGAACTGAAGCTTTCTTT. Its protein is CASSDPRTGRTEAFF.

This clone was observed at least ten times. This chain joins TRBV19 and TRBJ2-5, with a possible D match to TRBD1 (6 bases). Deletions cut 0 bases from V and 4 bases from J, with 12 bases between. This CDR3 is built from 15 residues. Germline CDR1 reads LNHDA; CDR2 reads SQIVND (reference sequence). CDR3 region: CASSIDNQGRETQYF. The CDR3 DNA is TGTGCCAGTAGTATAGATAACCAGGGGCGAGAGACCCAGTACTTC.

This clone came up many times. The CDR3 is CSVMGLVAKNIQYF. The CDR3 nucleotides are TGCAGCGTTATGGGACTCGTAGCCAAAAACATTCAGTACTTC. The genes are TRBV29-1 and TRBJ2-4, with TRBD2 as a possible D gene (6 bases). Trimming removed 5 bases from V and 0 bases from J, with 11 bases in between. The CDR3 is made up of 14 amino acids. CDR1 is SQVTM and CDR2 is ANQGSEA in the germline V gene.

This clone is classed as large. J is TRBJ1-2 and V is TRBV2; D not resolved. The ends were cut back, 7 bases at V and 5 bases at J, with 14 bases in the middle. CDR3 length equals 13 residues. Germline lookup yields CDR1 SNHLY and CDR2 FYNNEI. The CDR3 sequence: CASKLGGEYGYTF. CDR3 nucleotides: TGTGCCAGCAAACTTGGCGGGGAGTATGGCTACACCTTC.

The table lists this clone with a few counts. The V gene is TRBV30, the J gene TRBJ2-2; TRBD2 matches 7 bases. After removal of 2 bases from V and 2 bases from J, the junction contained 8 bases not matched to a gene. Germline-derived CDR1 and CDR2 are GTSNPN and SVGIG (reference sequence). This CDR3 contains 16 residues. CDR3 bases: TGTGCCTGGAGTAAACGAGCGGGGTTCAACACCGGGGAGCTGTTTTTT. Translation gives CAWSKRAGFNTGELFF.

At least ten counts were recorded for this clone. This chain uses TRBV18 with TRBJ1-1; perhaps TRBD1 as D (5 bases). Germline-derived CDR1 and CDR2 are KGHSH and LQKENI. V was cut by 4 bases and J by 1 base, with 7 bases left in between. The CDR3 totals 13 residues. The CDR3 here is CASSRGGNTEAFF. CDR3 nucleotides: TGTGCCAGCTCACGCGGGGGGAACACTGAAGCTTTCTTT.

This clone has ten or more counts. The V call is TRBV7-6, the J call TRBJ2-7, with TRBD2 matching 12 bases. After removal of 0 bases from V and 3 bases from J, the junction contained 6 bases not matched to a gene. CDR1 and CDR2 from the germline V gene are SGHVS and FNYEAQ. The CDR3 length is 17 residues. DNA for the CDR3: TGTGCCAGCAGCTTAGCAAGGACTAGCGGGGAGGACTACGAGCAGTACTTC. Amino acids: CASSLARTSGEDYEQYF.

This clone appeared many times. The chain combines TRBV27 with TRBJ2-7, with D tentatively TRBD2 (5 bases). The V gene lost 6 bases and the J gene lost 3 bases, with 12 bases spanning the gap. CDR1 is MNHEY, CDR2 SMNVEV, per germline (reference sequence). The CDR3 totals 13 residues. The CDR3 region has the DNA TGTGCCAGCAGCCTTACTAGTTACTACGAGCAGTACTTC. This sequence encodes CASSLTSYYEQYF.

This clone has at least ten counts. CDR3 sequence reads: CASSGQYNSPLHF. The CDR3 region has the DNA TGTGCCAGCTCGGGACAGTATAATTCACCCCTCCACTTT. The chain uses TRBV6-5 and TRBJ1-6, with 7 bases that match TRBD1. The trim removed 8 bases at V and 4 bases at J, leaving 2 bases unmatched. Germline CDR1 reads MNHEY; CDR2 reads SVGAGI. The CDR3 extends over 13 amino acids.

By frequency in the sample, this clone is medium-sized (0.01 to 0.1%). The genes are TRBV6-2 or TRBV6-3 and TRBJ2-3; TRBD2 matches 9 bases. Germline assignment: CDR1 MNHEY and CDR2 SVGEGT. V shed 8 bases and J 3 bases; nucleotides not matched to a gene: 3. This CDR3 spans 13 amino acids. Written as DNA, the CDR3 is TGTGCCAGCCTGGCGGGAGGGACAGATACGCAGTATTTT. Protein: CASLAGGTDTQYF.

This clone is classed as medium-sized. The chain couples TRBV19 to TRBJ2-7; 8 bases are a match to TRBD2. V lost 10 bases and J lost 5; bases outside the gene matches: 7. CDR1 LNHDA and CDR2 SQIVND come from the germline V gene (reference sequence). CDR3 length equals 12 residues. The CDR3 loop reads CATGGRLNEQYF. As DNA, the CDR3 is TGTGCCACGGGGGGGAGGCTCAACGAGCAGTACTTC.

This clone has ten or more counts. The gene calls are TRBV14 and TRBJ2-1; 7 nucleotides line up with TRBD2. V lost 0 bases and J lost 6; bases outside the gene matches: 11. Germline V gene data show CDR1 as SGHDN and CDR2 as FVKESK. The CDR3 sequence is 17 residues long. The CDR3 DNA sequence: TGTGCCAGCAGCCAAGATCGGGCGGGAGAAGGGATCAATGAGCAGTTCTTC. It codes for CASSQDRAGEGINEQFF.

This clone was seen at least ten times. The chain uses TRBV27 and TRBJ1-5; D might be TRBD1 (5 bases). The CDR3 totals 16 residues. Germline CDR1 is MNHEY and CDR2 is SMNVEV (reference sequence). The V and J ends lost 5 bases and 5 bases respectively, with 19 bases between them. In DNA form, the CDR3 reads TGTGCCAGCAGTCCTTCGGCGGGGGGGTGGGATCAGCCCCAGCATTTT. This translates into CASSPSAGGWDQPQHF.

This clone was detected ten times or more. This rearrangement joins TRBV7-2 to TRBJ2-3, with D unclear. This CDR3 has 15 amino acids. The germline gives CDR1 SGHTA, CDR2 FQGNSA. The V gene lost 1 base and the J gene lost 0 bases, with 8 bases spanning the gap. Here the CDR3 DNA reads TGTGCCAGCAGCTTAGGAGCTCTTAGCACAGATACGCAGTATTTT. This encodes CASSLGALSTDTQYF.